This entry features one TCR beta chain sequence. The sample comes from a study of blood T cell repertoires in COVID-19. Overall study context: T cells, B-cell-depleted T cells, or PBMCs supplied cDNA or gDNA.

Sequencing used immunoSEQ multiplex PCR; TCRdb keeps in-frame clones, though not all of them. The sample has tens of thousands of clones; roughly 88% are singletons. Trimming removed 6 bases from V and 11 bases from J, with 14 bases in between. The CDR3 has 12 residues. Germline V gene sequence: CDR1 SNHLY, CDR2 FYNNEI. Sequencing was carried out using peripheral blood. The rearrangement links TRBV2 to TRBJ1-3; the D is unclear. The source of this sequence is a human donor in a cohort sampled during active COVID-19. The chain's CDR3 is CASRASGPAIYF. The CDR3 region has the DNA TGTGCCAGCAGGGCCAGCGGACCCGCCATATATTTT.